The T cell receptor (beta chain) under discussion was sequenced for a study of T cell responses to AZD1222 COVID-19 vaccine. Findings and caveats of the study: Sampling captured repertoires only after the peak T cell response. At baseline, just a handful of AZD1222 recipients tested seropositive. There were mostly white British donors and more females than males, and clonal diversity was possibly underestimated. Within unmutated variant regions lay the reported targets of nearly half of spike-specific TCRs.

Notes on this clone: Antigen: not known.

Profiling relied on immunoSEQ multiplex PCR, and the TCRdb table lists in-frame clones only, not all of them. The repertoire holds about 76,000 clones, roughly 80% seen once, with 27% in the top ten. The trim removed 4 bases at V and 8 bases at J, leaving 5 bases unmatched. The CDR3 has 13 residues. CDR1 is MRHNA, CDR2 SNTAGT, per germline. The TCR was taken from an adult who received the MenACWY meningococcal vaccine as a control. The sequences come from peripheral blood, collected 28 days after the second dose of the MenACWY control vaccine. The V call is TRBV6-4, the J call TRBJ2-1; 7 bases agree with TRBD2. The CDR3 DNA is TGTGCCAGCAGTGTGGAGGGAGGGCATGAGCAGTTCTTC. Translating gives CASSVEGGHEQFF.